There are a few counts of the clone carrying this TCR beta chain. Its specificity is not known. The data derive from a study of lymphopenia after photon versus proton radiotherapy. The protocol was immunoSEQ multiplex PCR, while the TCRdb copy is restricted to in-frame clones and leaves out a portion. There are 53,000 or so clones in the sample; 65% to 85% occur only once, and around 30% lies in the top ten. Overall study results and limits: Relative stability marked proton patients; photon patients lost diversity and naive cells.

The ends were cut back, 5 bases at V and 4 bases at J, with 11 bases in the middle. Germline-derived CDR1 and CDR2 are SGHDN and FVKESK. This CDR3 contains 13 residues. Specimen: peripheral blood, collected from a patient treated with photon-based radiotherapy. The chain recombines TRBV14 with TRBJ1-1; tentatively, D is TRBD1 (5 bases). The clonotype originates from a man over 45 with gastric cancer. Here the CDR3 reads CASSGLGGTEAFF. CDR3 bases: TGTGCCAGCAGCGGACTCGGGGGCACTGAAGCTTTCTTT.